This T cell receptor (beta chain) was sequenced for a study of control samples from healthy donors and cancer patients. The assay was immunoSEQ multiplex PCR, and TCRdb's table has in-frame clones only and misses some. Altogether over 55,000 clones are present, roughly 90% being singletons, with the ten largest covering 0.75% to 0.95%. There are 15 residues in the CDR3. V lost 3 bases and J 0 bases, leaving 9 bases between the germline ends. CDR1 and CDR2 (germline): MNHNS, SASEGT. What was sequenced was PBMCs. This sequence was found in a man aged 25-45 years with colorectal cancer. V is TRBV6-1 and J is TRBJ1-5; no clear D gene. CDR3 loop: CASSEVFNSNQPQHF. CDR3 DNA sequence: TGTGCCAGCAGTGAGGTTTTTAATAGCAATCAGCCCCAGCATTTT.